Described below is a single T cell receptor beta chain sequence and its context. Its specific antigen is unknown. In total, around 600 healthy bone marrow donors made up the cohort. At the time of sampling, every cohort member was nominally healthy, though immune exposures that went unrecorded were likely present. The donor tested CMV seronegative, placing the donor among the roughly 350 seronegative members of the cohort. A peripheral blood sample was collected from each donor, and TCR beta sequencing was performed on peripheral blood mononuclear cells. Genomic DNA extraction from the blood cell samples was performed with the Qiagen DNeasy Blood Extraction Kit. V and J are truncated by 5 bases and 9 bases respectively, leaving an intervening sequence of 14 bases. CDR1 MDHEN and CDR2 SYDVKM are derived from the germline V gene. The CDR3 starts with the cysteine, ends with the phenylalanine, and has 13 residues. The only DNA kept is the CDR3, 39 bases in frame from the first base.

This sample is part of a study of cytomegalovirus exposure and HLA in healthy donors (dated 2017 in TCRdb). Some background on the complete study: According to an earlier analysis of several hundred of the donors, about 190 million T cells yielded some 120 million unique TCR beta sequences and approximately 300 Gb of sequence data. An early release that covered some 640 HLA-typed donors contained approximately 300 gigabases of sequencing data and 85 million to 100 million unique TCR sequences. Of the approximately 370 genotyped donors, approximately 80% were placed in the genetic ancestry cluster associated with self-reported Caucasian donors. The study aimed to test whether signatures of past pathogen exposure could be identified by cataloging public T cell receptors. Using immunosequencing, the study profiled T cell repertoires from approximately 700 subjects and related those repertoires to cytomegalovirus serostatus. In addition to the first cohort of around 670 subjects, a separate validation cohort of under 150 different subjects was used. High-throughput TCR immunosequencing, statistical association of individual TCRs with disease status, and machine learning were combined to predict cytomegalovirus infection status. To study patterns of TCR occurrence, a later analysis re-analyzed previously published TCR beta repertoires from 666 donors and added high-resolution HLA genotyping. The later analysis used no new phenotypic data to find candidate immune exposures, relying instead on TCR beta sequences and their occurrence across donors. An earlier analysis of about 620 of the donors applied high-throughput TCR beta sequencing to assess whether each TCR beta V gene segment acted as functional or pseudogenic. Donor age, sex, ethnicity and CMV serostatus were compiled together with the repertoire data. A later genetic analysis used genome-wide SNP genotypes for about three fifths of the 666 donors, treating that subset as a discovery cohort. Every repertoire in the discovery cohort had been generated on one and the same sequencing platform. HLA typing covered class I and class II loci at four-digit resolution. Typing coverage differed by locus: A, B, C, DRB1 and DQB1 were typed in roughly 620-640 donors, DQA1 in about 560, DPA1 in around 580, and DPB1 in approximately 450. Four to six DR-DQ haplotypes were handled as single units for association and clustering, since linkage in the cohort was strong. On average, roughly 200,000 unique TCR beta nucleotide sequences were sequenced per donor among some 420 genotyped donors of the cohort, with 15% to 20% of those sequences being non-productive.

Broad study findings and their caveats: A further reported finding was that TCR beta sequences accurately predicted the HLA-A and HLA-B alleles for most subjects in the first cohort. In a later analysis, several top co-occurrence clusters were reported to appear linked to parvovirus B19, influenza, CMV and Epstein-Barr virus. Only TCR beta chains were sequenced in this cohort, and the absence of alpha or paired-chain data limited detectable features. The only immune exposure information available for the cohort was CMV serostatus. In a later analysis, 16,951 TCR beta sequences were associated with specific HLA alleles at a false discovery rate of 0.05. An earlier analysis of 587 of the donors showed that most TCR beta V segments appeared in productive rearrangements either about 87% or about 30% of the time, which broadly matched IMGT annotations. According to a later genetic analysis, donors in an Asian-associated ancestry cluster had fewer N-insertions in productive TCRs than the approximately 700-donor mean. Roughly uniform sequencing depth across donors was assumed in presence/absence analyses, although this assumption may not hold. Because the 87-base-pair reads could not distinguish some IMGT-functional V segments, including TRBV6-2 and TRBV6-3, those segments were excluded. While some public TCRs were present in many individuals, most TCR sequences turned up only very rarely across donors. When HLA alleles, especially DR and DQ, strongly co-occurred, TCR associations were difficult to assign to individual alleles. An association between a missense DCLRE1C variant and V-gene and J-gene trimming of TCR beta chains was found in a later genetic analysis and replicated in an independent cohort. A group of highly shared sequence variants was considered likely to be a technical artifact of the sequencing pipeline. In vitro tests confirmed that a few of the cytomegalovirus-associated TCR beta chains recognize cytomegalovirus antigens. It was suggested by the authors that the approach could potentially be generalized to other disease states and immunological phenotypes. Because HLA typing was unavailable for some donors at each locus, only the typed subset was used in association tests. According to a later analysis, most CMV-associated TCR beta chains appeared to be HLA-restricted, and the HLA associations seemed to be driven largely by CMV exposure. A later analysis found that HLA-associated TCR beta chains were more clonally expanded and had lower generation probabilities than equally common non-associated chains. Linkage disequilibrium might explain the correlated functional status among segregating V segments, but an unknown experimental factor could not be ruled out. In a later analysis, the rate of TCR association differed among HLA loci, with DRB1 alleles having the most associated TCRs and HLA-C alleles having the fewest. The study listed 164 TCR beta chains as associated with cytomegalovirus. Because counts were too low, about 18 rarely observed V segments, including chromosome 9 orphons, were excluded from the earlier analysis of a few hundred of the donors. The classifier was reported to diagnose cytomegalovirus status with high specificity and sensitivity in both the original and validation cohorts.

Library preparation was by the immunoSEQ multiplex PCR assay. The multiplex PCR relied on a mix of 60 forward primers for TCR Vbeta segments and 13 reverse primers for TCR Jbeta segments. The CDR3 region of rearranged TCR beta genes was amplified from genomic DNA with a multiplex PCR assay. On the Illumina HiSeq System, the amplified TCR beta libraries were sequenced as 87-base-pair reads. For the original study's pipeline: Across the roughly 700 repertoires, a later analysis counted 80 million or so unique TCR beta chains, some 11 million of which were shared by at least two donors. Raw reads were error-corrected and collapsed into unique sequences by a nearest-neighbor algorithm in which closely related sequences were merged to remove PCR and sequencing errors. CDR3 sequences were aligned to IMGT reference sequences to assign V, D and J gene segments. Each retained sequence needed at least a six-nucleotide match to both a V gene segment and a J gene segment. Rearrangements were classified as productive when the CDR3 lacked stop codons and remained in frame with V and J, and all other rearrangements were classified as non-productive. CDR3 was defined according to IMGT convention as the region running from the second conserved V-encoded cysteine to the conserved J-encoded phenylalanine. Sequences without an unambiguous match to a single V gene segment were excluded from the earlier analysis of 450 to 750 of the donors. An earlier analysis of fewer than 750 of the donors called V segments functional above 56.7% productive rearrangements and segregating when the between-donor standard deviation exceeded 5%. A statistical classification framework was built for diagnosing cytomegalovirus status from the catalog of TCR beta chain sequences. In a later analysis, V and J genes were assigned by comparing TCR nucleotide sequences against IMGT/GENE-DB human TR gene sequences. The TCRdist pipeline was used in a later analysis to assign CDR3 sequences and most-parsimonious VDJ recombination scenarios. In a later analysis, each TCR beta chain was defined by its CDR3 amino acid sequence together with its V-gene family, and reads without a unique V-gene family were excluded. A later analysis removed 600 or so highly shared, low-generation-probability nucleotide sequences to deal with suspected cross-contamination and a sequencing artifact. In a later analysis, a clonal expansion index for each public chain was calculated from normalized within-repertoire ranks of inferred template counts. In a later analysis, generation probabilities were computed using a VDJ recombination model fitted to out-of-frame rearrangements, and the results were checked against IGoR. In a later analysis, TCR-TCR, TCR-HLA and TCR-CMV co-occurrence was scored with hypergeometric tests, and a repertoire-size bias correction was applied to TCR pairs. False discovery rates were estimated in a later analysis by permuting HLA or CMV assignments 20 times. In a later analysis, co-occurring TCRs were grouped with DBSCAN, and TCRdist sequence similarity was added when clustering was performed within HLA-allele-positive subsets. Co-occurrence clustering excluded repertoires with fewer than 30,000 or more than 120,000 public chains, plus five with anomalous nucleotide sharing. TCRdb carries this immuneACCESS record with in-frame sequences only. Its versions omit some clonotypes, under half of them owing to an unresolved V gene in the studies checked, with the rest unexplained. The V and J calls and clone size were taken over from that table, and D and trimming were inferred from the DNA. The sample table holds tens of thousands of clones. Under 4.5% of the sample belongs to the ten largest clones.

The TCR was taken from a man aged 40-49 years in good health and CMV-seronegative. The sample taken for sequencing was PBMCs. This chain joins TRBV28 to TRBJ1-5, with a weak D call of TRBD1 (5 bases match). The sequenced DNA: TGTGCCAGCAGTGCCGGGACTCGGCTGCCCCAGCATTTT. Translation gives CASSAGTRLPQHF.